Listed below are T cell receptor beta chains from one sample, sequenced in a study of Ad26.COV2.S vaccination and SARS-CoV-2 variants. Assay: immunoSEQ multiplex PCR; the TCRdb copy retains only in-frame clones and omits some. This table holds 45,000 or so clones, roughly four fifths found once. This specimen consisted of peripheral blood, obtained after recovery from COVID-19. The receptor source for this set is a human donor who had recovered from COVID-19. The CDR3 runs from the conserved cysteine through the conserved F or W. The order of the fields is D gene, J gene, clone size, V gene, CDR3 protein, CDR3 DNA. D genes are given only for firm matches. Clone sizes are given selectively: once, few, many, or a class where the clone is expanded.

d_gene: NA
j_gene: TRBJ2-2
abundance: many
v_gene: TRBV2
CDR3aa: CASSADSLTNTGELFF
CDR3nt: TGTGCCAGCAGCGCTGACAGTTTAACGAACACCGGGGAGCTGTTTTTT

d_gene: NA
j_gene: TRBJ1-5
abundance: few
v_gene: TRBV25-1
CDR3aa: CASSEGERGAQHF
CDR3nt: TGTGCCAGCAGTGAGGGTGAGAGGGGGGCCCAGCATTTT

d_gene: NA
j_gene: TRBJ2-5
abundance: NA
v_gene: TRBV18
CDR3aa: CASSSRQETQYF
CDR3nt: TGTGCCAGCTCTAGTCGTCAAGAGACCCAGTACTTC

d_gene: NA
j_gene: TRBJ2-3
abundance: NA
v_gene: TRBV19
CDR3aa: CASSPRVYRGTDTQYF
CDR3nt: TGTGCCAGTAGTCCGAGGGTGTACCGGGGCACAGATACGCAGTATTTT

d_gene: NA
j_gene: TRBJ2-2
abundance: NA
v_gene: TRBV10-3
CDR3aa: CAIMRGRDTGELFF
CDR3nt: TGTGCCATCATGCGCGGCCGAGACACCGGGGAGCTGTTTTTT

d_gene: NA
j_gene: TRBJ1-1
abundance: NA
v_gene: TRBV6-1
CDR3aa: CASSDGGAVGSDTEAFF
CDR3nt: TGTGCCAGCAGTGACGGGGGGGCTGTAGGTTCGGACACTGAAGCTTTCTTT

d_gene: TRBD2
j_gene: TRBJ2-1
abundance: NA
v_gene: TRBV9
CDR3aa: CASSVGTSVNEQFF
CDR3nt: TGTGCCAGCAGCGTAGGGACTAGCGTAAATGAGCAGTTCTTC

d_gene: NA
j_gene: TRBJ1-4
abundance: NA
v_gene: TRBV10-1
CDR3aa: CASGPGQATNEKLFF
CDR3nt: TGCGCCAGCGGCCCCGGACAAGCAACTAATGAAAAACTGTTTTTT

d_gene: NA
j_gene: TRBJ2-1
abundance: NA
v_gene: TRBV11-2
CDR3aa: CASSNVGRRNEQFF
CDR3nt: TGTGCCAGCAGTAACGTCGGCCGGAGGAATGAGCAGTTCTTC

d_gene: NA
j_gene: TRBJ1-5
abundance: NA
v_gene: TRBV9
CDR3aa: CASSAGNQPQHF
CDR3nt: TGTGCCAGCAGCGCCGGTAATCAGCCCCAGCATTTT

d_gene: NA
j_gene: TRBJ1-2
abundance: NA
v_gene: TRBV9
CDR3aa: CASSLTGLRDGYTF
CDR3nt: TGTGCCAGCAGCCTTACGGGACTAAGGGATGGCTACACCTTC

d_gene: NA
j_gene: TRBJ1-6
abundance: few
v_gene: TRBV7-9
CDR3aa: CASSLQSGSSPLHF
CDR3nt: TGTGCCAGCAGCTTACAGTCGGGGAGTTCACCCCTCCACTTT

d_gene: NA
j_gene: TRBJ1-1
abundance: few
v_gene: TRBV14
CDR3aa: CASSFQRWTPLNTEAFF
CDR3nt: TGTGCCAGCAGCTTCCAAAGATGGACACCGCTGAACACTGAAGCTTTCTTT

d_gene: TRBD1
j_gene: TRBJ2-3
abundance: NA
v_gene: TRBV5-4
CDR3aa: CASSLDRGVTDTQYF
CDR3nt: TGTGCCAGCAGCTTGGACAGGGGAGTCACAGATACGCAGTATTTT

d_gene: NA
j_gene: TRBJ1-1
abundance: once
v_gene: TRBV9
CDR3aa: CASSVRVDTEAFF
CDR3nt: TGTGCCAGCAGCGTGAGGGTTGACACTGAAGCTTTCTTT

d_gene: TRBD1
j_gene: TRBJ1-4
abundance: NA
v_gene: TRBV4-1
CDR3aa: CASSQVTGQGVEKLFF
CDR3nt: TGCGCCAGCAGCCAAGTTACGGGACAGGGAGTGGAAAAACTGTTTTTT

d_gene: TRBD1
j_gene: TRBJ1-5
abundance: NA
v_gene: TRBV7-2
CDR3aa: CASSSQPGQNNQPQHF
CDR3nt: TGTGCCAGCAGCTCGCAACCGGGACAGAATAATCAGCCCCAGCATTTT

d_gene: TRBD1
j_gene: TRBJ2-7
abundance: NA
v_gene: TRBV7-9
CDR3aa: CASSFRDRVVYEQYF
CDR3nt: TGTGCCAGCAGCTTCCGGGACAGGGTTGTGTACGAGCAGTACTTC

d_gene: TRBD1
j_gene: TRBJ2-7
abundance: NA
v_gene: TRBV4-2
CDR3aa: CASSPTLGQAYEQYF
CDR3nt: TGTGCCAGCAGCCCCACCCTCGGACAGGCCTACGAGCAGTACTTC

d_gene: NA
j_gene: TRBJ1-1
abundance: NA
v_gene: TRBV25-1
CDR3aa: CASSALWDIRNLDTEAFF
CDR3nt: TGTGCCAGCAGTGCCCTATGGGACATTCGAAATCTGGACACTGAAGCTTTCTTT

d_gene: NA
j_gene: TRBJ1-4
abundance: NA
v_gene: TRBV28
CDR3aa: CASTPNRGLGEKLFF
CDR3nt: TGTGCCAGCACCCCGAACCGGGGTTTGGGGGAAAAACTGTTTTTT

d_gene: NA
j_gene: TRBJ1-6
abundance: once
v_gene: TRBV5-1
CDR3aa: CASSLDREHSPLHF
CDR3nt: TGCGCCAGCAGCTTGGACAGGGAACATTCACCCCTCCACTTT

d_gene: NA
j_gene: TRBJ1-1
abundance: NA
v_gene: TRBV5-5
CDR3aa: CASSLIGTEAFF
CDR3nt: TGTGCCAGCAGCTTGATCGGGACTGAAGCTTTCTTT

d_gene: NA
j_gene: TRBJ1-1
abundance: NA
v_gene: TRBV18
CDR3aa: CASSPPGGERATEAFF
CDR3nt: TGTGCCAGCTCACCACCAGGGGGGGAAAGGGCCACTGAAGCTTTCTTT

d_gene: NA
j_gene: TRBJ1-4
abundance: NA
v_gene: TRBV15
CDR3aa: CATSRSTQEVDEKLFF
CDR3nt: TGTGCCACCAGCAGAAGTACGCAGGAGGTTGATGAAAAACTGTTTTTT

d_gene: TRBD1
j_gene: TRBJ1-1
abundance: NA
v_gene: TRBV27
CDR3aa: CASSPGQGRRAFF
CDR3nt: TGTGCCAGCAGTCCAGGACAGGGGAGGCGAGCTTTCTTT

d_gene: NA
j_gene: TRBJ2-5
abundance: NA
v_gene: TRBV5-1
CDR3aa: CASRVSGQSQETQYF
CDR3nt: TGCGCCAGCAGAGTGAGCGGGCAGAGCCAAGAGACCCAGTACTTC

d_gene: TRBD1
j_gene: TRBJ2-2
abundance: NA
v_gene: TRBV7-3
CDR3aa: CASSFRDRGNTGELFF
CDR3nt: TGTGCCAGCAGCTTTAGGGACAGGGGGAACACCGGGGAGCTGTTTTTT

d_gene: NA
j_gene: TRBJ1-1
abundance: NA
v_gene: TRBV2
CDR3aa: CASTYIPMNTEAFF
CDR3nt: TGTGCCAGCACCTACATCCCCATGAACACTGAAGCTTTCTTT

d_gene: NA
j_gene: TRBJ1-1
abundance: NA
v_gene: TRBV5-4
CDR3aa: CASSRSTDPSEAFF
CDR3nt: TGTGCCAGCAGCCGTTCGACGGACCCCTCTGAAGCTTTCTTT

d_gene: TRBD1
j_gene: TRBJ2-7
abundance: few
v_gene: TRBV2
CDR3aa: CASKSQGAYEQYF
CDR3nt: TGTGCCAGCAAGAGCCAGGGGGCCTACGAGCAGTACTTC

d_gene: NA
j_gene: TRBJ1-2
abundance: NA
v_gene: TRBV2
CDR3aa: CASSEVRGWGGYTF
CDR3nt: TGTGCCAGCAGTGAGGTCAGGGGATGGGGAGGCTACACCTTC

d_gene: TRBD1
j_gene: TRBJ2-5
abundance: NA
v_gene: TRBV6-6
CDR3aa: CASSKTGPQETQYF
CDR3nt: TGTGCCAGCAGTAAGACAGGGCCTCAAGAGACCCAGTACTTC

d_gene: NA
j_gene: TRBJ1-1
abundance: NA
v_gene: TRBV7-9
CDR3aa: CASVLGRSNTEAFF
CDR3nt: TGTGCCAGCGTCTTGGGCAGATCGAACACTGAAGCTTTCTTT

d_gene: NA
j_gene: TRBJ2-2
abundance: NA
v_gene: TRBV9
CDR3aa: CASSRGVGDTGELFF
CDR3nt: TGTGCCAGCAGCCGAGGGGTAGGAGACACCGGGGAGCTGTTTTTT

d_gene: NA
j_gene: TRBJ2-1
abundance: NA
v_gene: TRBV11-2
CDR3aa: CASSLVREQFF
CDR3nt: TGTGCCAGCAGCTTAGTCCGGGAGCAGTTCTTC

d_gene: TRBD1
j_gene: TRBJ1-2
abundance: medium-sized
v_gene: TRBV6-5
CDR3aa: CASSYAPTGDGYTF
CDR3nt: TGTGCCAGCAGTTACGCCCCCACAGGGGATGGCTACACCTTC

d_gene: NA
j_gene: TRBJ2-1
abundance: NA
v_gene: TRBV5-1
CDR3aa: CASSLQSVTGLHNEQFF
CDR3nt: TGCGCCAGCAGCTTACAATCGGTGACTGGGCTGCACAATGAGCAGTTCTTC

d_gene: NA
j_gene: TRBJ1-1
abundance: NA
v_gene: TRBV19
CDR3aa: CASSPLGVNTEAFF
CDR3nt: TGTGCCAGTAGTCCCTTAGGGGTGAACACTGAAGCTTTCTTT

d_gene: NA
j_gene: TRBJ2-2
abundance: NA
v_gene: TRBV29-1
CDR3aa: CSVPGGHTGELFF
CDR3nt: TGCAGCGTCCCCGGCGGGCACACCGGGGAGCTGTTTTTT

d_gene: TRBD1
j_gene: TRBJ1-1
abundance: NA
v_gene: TRBV7-2
CDR3aa: CASGQGALRGAFF
CDR3nt: TGTGCCAGCGGACAGGGGGCGCTCAGAGGAGCTTTCTTT

d_gene: NA
j_gene: TRBJ1-1
abundance: NA
v_gene: TRBV18
CDR3aa: CASSPKRNTEAFF
CDR3nt: TGTGCCAGCTCACCAAAGAGAAACACTGAAGCTTTCTTT

d_gene: NA
j_gene: TRBJ2-5
abundance: NA
v_gene: TRBV5-1
CDR3aa: CASSARPAGETQYF
CDR3nt: TGCGCCAGCAGCGCCCGACCTGCGGGAGAGACCCAGTACTTC

d_gene: NA
j_gene: TRBJ1-6
abundance: NA
v_gene: TRBV5-6
CDR3aa: CASSPRALSSPLHF
CDR3nt: TGTGCCAGCAGCCCGCGGGCCCTGAGTTCACCCCTCCACTTT

d_gene: NA
j_gene: TRBJ1-4
abundance: NA
v_gene: TRBV3-1/TRBV3-2
CDR3aa: CASSFEGGEKLFF
CDR3nt: TGTGCCAGCAGTTTCGAAGGGGGTGAAAAACTGTTTTTT

d_gene: NA
j_gene: TRBJ1-1
abundance: NA
v_gene: TRBV20-1
CDR3aa: CSAISNAEAFF
CDR3nt: TGCAGTGCTATATCGAACGCTGAAGCTTTCTTT

d_gene: NA
j_gene: TRBJ1-3
abundance: NA
v_gene: TRBV10-3
CDR3aa: CAISELSPRYSGNTIYF
CDR3nt: TGTGCCATCAGTGAGCTCTCCCCCAGGTACTCTGGAAACACCATATATTTT

d_gene: NA
j_gene: TRBJ1-1
abundance: NA
v_gene: TRBV27
CDR3aa: CASSQNTEAFF
CDR3nt: TGTGCCAGCAGCCAGAACACTGAAGCTTTCTTT

d_gene: NA
j_gene: TRBJ2-3
abundance: many
v_gene: TRBV5-4
CDR3aa: CASRLSTDTQYF
CDR3nt: TGTGCCAGCAGGCTGAGCACAGATACGCAGTATTTT

d_gene: TRBD2
j_gene: TRBJ2-1
abundance: NA
v_gene: TRBV7-2
CDR3aa: CASSLIAGLAGGEQFF
CDR3nt: TGTGCCAGCAGCCTCATCGCGGGACTAGCGGGAGGTGAGCAGTTCTTC